This T cell receptor (beta chain) stems from a study of cytomegalovirus exposure and HLA in healthy donors. The overall study: In an early release, HLA-typed donors contributed 90 million or so unique TCR sequences.

The CDR3 is made up of 15 amino acids. Looked up from germline, CDR1 is KGHSH and CDR2 is LQKENI. J gave up 5 bases and V 2 bases, and 5 bases lay outside the gene matches. The PCR made use of 60 Vbeta and 13 Jbeta primers. Produced via immunoSEQ multiplex PCR; TCRdb's table is partial and in-frame only. Its listing shows about 52,000 clones. This sequence was found in a woman aged 45-59 years in good health and CMV-seropositive. Sequencing was carried out using PBMCs. The chain is built from TRBV18 and TRBJ1-2; TRBD1 matches 10 bases. CDR3 protein: CASSPNRDRGYGYTF. CDR3 sequence (DNA): TGTGCCAGCTCACCAAACCGGGACAGGGGTTATGGCTACACCTTC.